This TCR beta chain is drawn from a study of T cell repertoires in cytomegalovirus infection. Overall study context: Matching HLA type and CMV infection were both indicated by public TCR beta signatures.

CDR3 length: 17 amino acids. Germline CDR1 is SGHTA and CDR2 is FQGNSA. Trimming cost V 5 bases and J 0 bases, with 18 bases left between them. In regard to this clonotype: Its antigen is undetermined.

Each CDR3 protein gets one entry after TCRdb re-called the reads with MiXCR. The data hold some 560,000 distinct CDR3 sequences, with around two fifths observed a single time. The material sequenced was cultured PBMCs, taken from culture after CMV antigen stimulation. The gene calls are TRBV7-2 and TRBJ2-3, with D possibly matching TRBD1 (6 bases). The receptor was isolated from a human donor in good health (CMV status not recorded). Some clones in this sample may be carry-over from other donors' samples. In nucleotides, the CDR3 is TGTGCCAGCAGCCCTCCCGCCTTGGGGGCAAGCACAGATACGCAGTATTTT. This encodes CASSPPALGASTDTQYF.